The entry below describes one TCR beta chain. Authors' processing steps: Scientists estimated how many nucleated cells there were by amplifying reference gene primers. Here immunoSEQ multiplex PCR was the method, and the copy in TCRdb shows in-frame clones only, minus some. V and J calls and clone size follow that table, whereas D and trimming were derived from the DNA. This table has tens of thousands of clones, approximately 84% appearing once. This sample stems from a study of blood T cell repertoires in COVID-19. Study-level background: Sample material is recorded as cDNA or gDNA derived from T cells, B-cell-depleted T cells, or PBMCs.

Unmatched junction bases numbered 7, after V lost 10 bases and J lost 4 bases. This CDR3 has 14 residues. The germline gives CDR1 MNHEY, CDR2 SVGAGI. The TCR was taken from a man between 65 and 85 years old with acute or convalescent COVID-19. The chain employs TRBV6-5 and TRBJ2-1; 10 bases align to TRBD1. The sequencing sample was made of peripheral blood. CDR3 DNA sequence: TGTGCCACCACTGGGACAGGGGATTACAATGAGCAGTTCTTC. Encoded protein: CATTGTGDYNEQFF.